This TCR beta chain was sequenced during a study of CD8 T cells in ankylosing spondylitis (dated by TCRdb to the late 2010s). The study in broad terms: The study set out to find disease-linked TCR variants by profiling T cell receptor beta repertoires in ankylosing spondylitis patients and healthy donors. The whole study cohort included 108 healthy donors and 20 to 30 ankylosing spondylitis patients. Peripheral blood samples were taken, and synovial fluid was additionally collected from ankylosing spondylitis patients. The investigation overall reported the following: Blood from ankylosing spondylitis patients appeared to be characterized by a TCR beta motif made up of about 8 highly homologous amino acid variants. Some motif variants had previously been reported in the synovial fluid and blood of reactive arthritis patients, which suggests shared mechanisms of disease initiation. The disease-linked clones were reported to be significantly enriched in matched synovial fluid samples from ankylosing spondylitis patients. The disease-linked clones had a CD8+ phenotype and were found at relatively low frequencies in peripheral blood.

The instrument was an Illumina HiSeq 2500. TCR beta libraries were prepared by quantitative 5'-RACE with molecular barcodes. In the paper's pipeline: A new computational method based on a probabilistic model of VDJ rearrangement was used to identify disease-linked TCR variants. TCRdb reworked the public reads: Q25 trimming with fastp, MiXCR clone assembly, productive beta chains retained. Here each entry gathers all rows of one CDR3 protein and keeps the most common genes and DNA. What appears here as the V and J calls and clone size reflects TCRdb's work, not the paper's. The sample records about 89,000 distinct CDR3 sequences, 27% of which are singletons. The top ten clones comprise roughly 59% of the sample. Points on this clonotype: This clone's antigen is unknown. Base qualities are not provided; no much larger clone lies one nucleotide away.

The germline V and J ends show losses of 6 bases and 2 bases respectively, and no gene match explains 5 bases of the junction. The CDR3 sequence holds 14 residues, the cysteine and phenylalanine included. The retained sequence is limited to the CDR3, 42 bases, with the frame set at the first base. The germline V gene encodes CDR1 MNHNS and CDR2 SASEGT. Sequencing used blood, either unsorted or a sorted T cell fraction (not recorded which). This TCR was sampled from a male donor with ankylosing spondylitis or in good health (not recorded which). This chain joins TRBV6-1 to TRBJ2-5; the junction holds 8 bases that match TRBD1. The CDR3 corresponds to CASRLNRGQETQYF. The DNA reads TGTGCCAGCAGACTAAACAGGGGGCAAGAGACCCAGTACTTC.